This T cell receptor beta chain was captured in a study of blood T cell repertoires in COVID-19. Study in general: Specimens from acute and convalescent COVID-19 originated in the United States, Italy and Spain. PBMCs, B-cell-depleted T cells, or T cells provided the cDNA or gDNA that made up the material.

The protocol was immunoSEQ multiplex PCR, while the TCRdb copy is restricted to in-frame clones and leaves out a portion. Of fewer than 45,000 clones listed, about 81% were seen once; the top ten hold 39%. Only a few counts were recorded for this clone. The length of the CDR3 is 16 residues. Trimming took off 3 bases at V and 6 bases at J, with 15 bases between the two ends. CDR1 is KGHSH and CDR2 is LQKENI in the germline V gene. The sequence derives from a man in his forties with active or convalescent COVID-19. The chain joins TRBV18 to TRBJ1-6, with D unclear. Sequencing used peripheral blood. CDR3: CASSPPLKRGNSPLHF. CDR3 DNA sequence: TGTGCCAGCTCACCCCCCCTAAAGCGGGGTAATTCACCCCTCCACTTT. The variable domain in full, completed from reference TRBV18 and TRBJ1-6, reads NAGVMQNPRHLVRRRGQEARLRCSPMKGHSHVYWYRQLPEEGLKFMVYLQKENIIDESGMPKERFSAEFPKEGPSILRIQQVVRGDSAAYFCASSPPLKRGNSPLHFGNGTRLTVT.